The clone carrying this T cell receptor beta chain was picked up one time. Some clones are missing from TCRdb's copy, which holds only in-frame ones; the method was immunoSEQ multiplex PCR. The table lists 54,000 or so clones, over 75% of them singletons. The CDR3 contains 13 residues. The germline V gene has CDR1 SGHKS and CDR2 YYEKEE (reference sequence). V lost 4 bases to trimming and J lost 6 bases, with 14 bases between them. This sample was included in a study of blood T cell repertoires in COVID-19. Study background: Samples taken during acute and convalescent COVID-19 were collected in the United States, Italy and Spain.

The chain recombines TRBV5-5 with TRBJ2-7, with D maybe TRBD2 (6 bases). The sequencing sample was made of peripheral blood. This TCR was recovered from a human donor in a cohort sampled during active COVID-19. The CDR3 here is CASSHSGDGEQYF. Here the CDR3 DNA reads TGTGCCAGCAGCCACTCGGGGGATGGCGAGCAGTACTTC.